This T cell receptor (beta chain) came from a study of T cells in Graves' hyperthyroidism and ophthalmopathy. Regarding the study as a whole: Blood held most thyroid clonotypes expanded above 0.001 frequency.

The length of the CDR3 is 17 residues. The V gene's germline CDR1 is MNHNS and CDR2 SASEGT. The germline V and J ends were trimmed by 6 bases and 1 base, with 21 bases remaining between them. More than 9.5 ml fresh peripheral blood yielded the PBMCs. Using RNA transcripts as the source, TCR beta CDR3 regions were amplified. The HTBI primer set served for first-round RT-PCR of the TCR CDR3. TCRdb reprocessed the multiplex PCR reads with MiXCR, giving one entry per CDR3 protein. Of hundreds of thousands of distinct CDR3 sequences in the sample, about 20% were seen once. This clonotype was recorded a few times. Its antigen is as yet unknown.

This chain joins TRBV6-1 and TRBJ2-5, with D perhaps given as TRBD1 or TRBD2 (5 bases each). The clonotype originates from a man aged 40-49 years with Graves' ophthalmopathy. The source material was blood. CDR3 amino acids: CASSSSEGWGPQETQYF. The CDR3 DNA sequence: TGTGCCAGCAGCAGCAGTGAAGGTTGGGGACCCCAAGAGACCCAGTACTTC.